The 16 T cell receptor beta chains below come from one sample, sequenced in a study of shared clonotypes between healthy human individuals. Clones were read by immunoSEQ multiplex PCR, and TCRdb kept only the in-frame ones, dropping some. In the table there are roughly 2 million clones, approximately 95% of which are singletons. Sequences were obtained from naive CD4+ T cells sorted from blood. Subset in this sample: CD45RA+ positively selected. These receptors were collected from a man aged 18-30 years in good health.

The chain employs TRBV28 and TRBJ2-7, with unresolved D. Germline-derived CDR1 and CDR2 are MDHEN and SYDVKM. V lost 4 bases to trimming and J lost 5 bases, with 12 bases between them. The CDR3 totals 13 residues. The CDR3 region has the DNA TGTGCCAGCAGTTCGAACCGAGGAGACGAGCAGTACTTC. This translates into CASSSNRGDEQYF.

Comments on this clone: This may be a read error: a much more frequent sequence differs by one nucleotide. The rearrangement joins TRBV30 to TRBJ1-5; D perhaps matches TRBD1 (5 bases). The CDR3 covers 14 residues. CDR1 is GTSNPN and CDR2 is SVGIG in the germline V gene (reference sequence). Here the CDR3 reads CAWSRMGGGQSQHF. For the CDR3, the DNA is TGTGCCTGGAGTCGAATGGGGGGAGGTCAGTCCCAGCATTTT. Filled out from reference TRBV30 and TRBJ1-5, the complete variable domain reads SQTIHQWPATLVQPVGSPLSLECTVEGTSNPNLYWYRQAAGRGLQLLFYSVGIGQISSEVPQNLSASRPQDRQFILSSKKLLLSDSGFYLCAWSRMGGGQSQHFGDGTRLSIL.

Only one count was recorded for this clone. This sequence joins TRBV30 and TRBJ2-1; TRBD2 aligns across 11 bases. The CDR3 consists of 15 residues. Germline CDR1 reads GTSNPN; CDR2 reads SVGIG (reference sequence). The V and J ends lost 2 bases and 5 bases, in that order; junction bases with no gene match: 5. CDR3 sequence: CAWSTSGGGNNEQFF. In DNA form, the CDR3 reads TGTGCCTGGAGTACTAGCGGGGGAGGTAACAATGAGCAGTTCTTC.

This clone was seen only once. V is TRBV7-8 and J is TRBJ2-7; D uncertain. V lost 5 bases and J lost 2, with 13 bases in between. The CDR3 covers 14 residues. Germline V gene lookup returns CDR1 SGHVS and CDR2 FQNEAQ. The CDR3, as DNA: TGTGCCAGCAGCCCCAAGGACGGTACCTACGAGCAGTACTTC. This codes for CASSPKDGTYEQYF.

The chain joins TRBV2 to TRBJ2-1; D is possibly TRBD2 (5 bases). The V and J ends lost 1 base and 9 bases respectively, with 7 bases between them. The CDR3 has 12 amino acids. Looked up from germline, CDR1 is SNHLY and CDR2 is FYNNEI. CDR3 region: CASSEDEGEQFF. In DNA form, the CDR3 reads TGTGCCAGCAGTGAAGATGAGGGTGAGCAGTTCTTC.

The rearrangement joins TRBV2 to TRBJ1-2; D unresolved. With 4 bases removed from V and 4 bases from J, the gap between germline ends came to 13 bases. The CDR3 consists of 14 residues. Germline V gives CDR1 SNHLY, CDR2 FYNNEI. The CDR3: CASSVVGSSYGYTF. The CDR3 nucleotides read TGTGCCAGCAGTGTAGTCGGCAGTTCCTATGGCTACACCTTC.

This chain connects TRBV30 to TRBJ2-7, with 7 positions matching TRBD2. V shed 0 bases, J shed 6 bases, and the junction held 11 bases outside the gene matches. This CDR3 is 15 amino acids long. CDR1 GTSNPN and CDR2 SVGIG come from the germline V gene (reference sequence). The CDR3 loop is CAWSVLGGTQGEQYF. For the CDR3, the DNA is TGTGCCTGGAGTGTACTGGGGGGGACTCAGGGCGAGCAGTACTTC.

V and J are TRBV30 and TRBJ1-3, with 7 bases fitting TRBD1. V shed 5 bases, J shed 0 bases, and the junction held 4 bases outside the gene matches. The CDR3 loop spans 14 amino acids. The germline V gene encodes CDR1 GTSNPN and CDR2 SVGIG (reference sequence). For the CDR3, the DNA is TGTGCCTGGCAGGGACAGAGCTCTGGAAACACCATATATTTT. As protein: CAWQGQSSGNTIYF.

This CDR3 reads CASSLVGAMNTEAFF. The CDR3 DNA reads TGTGCCAGCAGTTTGGTAGGGGCGATGAACACTGAAGCTTTCTTT. This rearrangement joins TRBV28 to TRBJ1-1; D possibly corresponds to TRBD1 (5 bases). The germline V gene encodes CDR1 MDHEN and CDR2 SYDVKM. CDR3 length: 15 amino acids. V was trimmed by 3 bases and J by 0 bases, leaving 11 bases between them.

This clone was observed once. The chain employs TRBV6-6 and TRBJ2-4, with TRBD1 matching 7 bases. Germline V gene lookup returns CDR1 MNHNY and CDR2 SVGAGI (reference sequence). The CDR3 runs to 15 residues. J lost 0 bases, V lost 6 bases, and 5 bases had no gene match. The CDR3 bases are TGTGCCAGCAGCCCAGGGGGTCCAGCCAAAAACATTCAGTACTTC. Residues: CASSPGGPAKNIQYF.

The chain employs TRBV9 and TRBJ2-1; 8 positions match TRBD2. This CDR3 comprises 17 residues. With 0 bases clipped from V and 8 bases from J, the junction kept 13 bases outside the gene matches. Germline CDR1 reads SGDLS; CDR2 reads YYNGEE. The CDR3 protein is CASSVVSSREGLDEQFF. The CDR3 nucleotides are TGTGCCAGCAGCGTAGTATCTTCACGGGAGGGCCTGGATGAGCAGTTCTTC.

The V call is TRBV10-3, the J call TRBJ1-3, with TRBD1 matching 7 bases. V trimming: 7 bases; J trimming: 0 bases; junction bases outside the gene matches: 9. Germline V CDR1 and CDR2: ENHRY, SYGVKD. There are 16 residues in the CDR3. The CDR3 DNA sequence: TGTGCCATCAACTTCAGGGGGACTCCCTCTGGAAACACCATATATTTT. Its protein product is CAINFRGTPSGNTIYF.

The chain employs TRBV6-5 and TRBJ2-7; TRBD2 aligns across 8 bases. The CDR3 loop spans 16 amino acids. Losses at the gene ends were 0 bases for V and 7 bases for J; bases not matched to a gene: 11. CDR1 and CDR2 from the germline V gene are MNHEY and SVGAGI. The CDR3 DNA follows: TGTGCCAGCAGTTACTCCCCGACTAGCGCATCGGGAGAGCAGTACTTC. It specifies CASSYSPTSASGEQYF.

This sequence joins TRBV6-5 and TRBJ2-7; D is ambiguous. The V and J ends lost 7 bases and 4 bases respectively, with 14 bases between them. The CDR3 is made up of 13 amino acids. Germline CDR1 and CDR2: MNHEY and SVGAGI. CDR3 DNA: TGTGCCAGCAAAACCCGAGAAAGGTACGAGCAGTACTTC. Amino acids: CASKTRERYEQYF.

A word on this clone: At the DNA level, this CDR3 is encoded by other sequences in the same sample as well. The gene calls are TRBV5-1 and TRBJ2-1; D is unresolved. Trimming took off 1 base at V and 3 bases at J, with 8 bases between the two ends. This CDR3 is 14 amino acids long. Germline lookup yields CDR1 SGHRS and CDR2 YFSETQ. CDR3 residues: CASSLQSSYNEQFF. The CDR3, as DNA: TGCGCCAGCAGCTTGCAATCCAGCTACAATGAGCAGTTCTTC.

The rearrangement uses TRBV5-1 and TRBJ2-2, with TRBD2 matching over 7 bases. V dropped 5 bases and J dropped 0; count of bases not matched to a gene: 10. This CDR3 comprises 17 residues. Germline CDR1 is SGHRS and CDR2 is YFSETQ. CDR3 residues: CASSPKAGVTNTGELFF. The CDR3 region has the DNA TGCGCCAGCAGTCCTAAGGCGGGGGTTACGAACACCGGGGAGCTGTTTTTT.